This T cell receptor (beta chain) was sequenced during a study of cytomegalovirus exposure and HLA in healthy donors. CDR3 size: 16 residues. V was pared by 2 bases and J by 3 bases, with 13 bases between. CDR1 and CDR2 (germline): MNHEY, SVGAGI. Profiling relied on immunoSEQ multiplex PCR, and the TCRdb table lists in-frame clones only, not all of them. The sample holds about 200,000 clones, around 83% seen once. The source material was PBMCs. The genes are TRBV6-5 and TRBJ2-2, with TRBD1 as a possible D gene (5 bases). The clonotype comes from a woman aged 25 to 39 in good health and CMV-seropositive. CDR3 residues: CASSYGWGGDTGELFF. The CDR3 region has the DNA TGTGCCAGCAGTTACGGATGGGGCGGAGACACCGGGGAGCTGTTTTTT.